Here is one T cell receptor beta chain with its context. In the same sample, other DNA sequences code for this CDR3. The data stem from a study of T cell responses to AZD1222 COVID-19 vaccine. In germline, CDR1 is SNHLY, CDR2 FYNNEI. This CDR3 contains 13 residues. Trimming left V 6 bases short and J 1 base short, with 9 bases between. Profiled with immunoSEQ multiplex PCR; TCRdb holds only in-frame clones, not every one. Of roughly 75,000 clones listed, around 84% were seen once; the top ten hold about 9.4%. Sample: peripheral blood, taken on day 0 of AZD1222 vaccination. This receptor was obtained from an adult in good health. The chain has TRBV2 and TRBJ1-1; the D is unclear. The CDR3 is CASSSQGNTEAFF. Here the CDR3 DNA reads TGTGCCAGCAGCTCGCAAGGGAACACTGAAGCTTTCTTT.